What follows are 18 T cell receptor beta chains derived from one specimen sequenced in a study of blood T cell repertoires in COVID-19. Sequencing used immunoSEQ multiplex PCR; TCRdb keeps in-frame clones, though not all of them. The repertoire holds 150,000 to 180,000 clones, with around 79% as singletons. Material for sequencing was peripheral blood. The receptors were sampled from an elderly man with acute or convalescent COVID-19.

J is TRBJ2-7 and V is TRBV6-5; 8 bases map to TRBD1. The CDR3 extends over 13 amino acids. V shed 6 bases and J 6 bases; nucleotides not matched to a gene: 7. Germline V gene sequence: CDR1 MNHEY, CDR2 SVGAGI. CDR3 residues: CASRGQGSREQYV. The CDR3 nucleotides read TGTGCCAGCAGAGGACAGGGAAGCCGCGAGCAGTACGTC.

The CDR3 spells CASSPDSFTYEQYF. Written as DNA, the CDR3 is TGTGCCAGCAGTCCGGACAGTTTCACCTACGAGCAGTACTTC. The chain combines TRBV6-5 with TRBJ2-7; TRBD1 might be the D (6 bases). This CDR3 is built from 14 residues. The V and J ends lost 5 bases and 2 bases respectively, with 13 bases between them. Germline V gene sequence: CDR1 MNHEY, CDR2 SVGAGI.

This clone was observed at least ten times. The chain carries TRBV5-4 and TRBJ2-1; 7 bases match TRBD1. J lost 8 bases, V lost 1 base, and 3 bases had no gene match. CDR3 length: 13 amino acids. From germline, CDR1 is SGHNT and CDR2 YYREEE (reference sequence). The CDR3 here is CASSLKGGDEQFF. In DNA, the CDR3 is TGTGCCAGCAGCTTGAAAGGGGGCGATGAGCAGTTCTTC.

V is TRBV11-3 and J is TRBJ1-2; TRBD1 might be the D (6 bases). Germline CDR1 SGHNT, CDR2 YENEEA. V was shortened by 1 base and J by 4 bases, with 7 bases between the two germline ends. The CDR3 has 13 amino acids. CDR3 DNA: TGTGCCAGCAGCTTAGGGACAGCCTATGGCTACACCTTC. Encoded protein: CASSLGTAYGYTF.

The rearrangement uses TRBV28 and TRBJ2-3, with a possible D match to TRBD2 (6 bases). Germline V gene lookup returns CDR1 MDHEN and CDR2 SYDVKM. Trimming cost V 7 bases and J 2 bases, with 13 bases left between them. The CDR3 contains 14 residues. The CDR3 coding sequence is TGTGCCAGCACCTCGGGGGATCCCACAGATACGCAGTATTTT. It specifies CASTSGDPTDTQYF.

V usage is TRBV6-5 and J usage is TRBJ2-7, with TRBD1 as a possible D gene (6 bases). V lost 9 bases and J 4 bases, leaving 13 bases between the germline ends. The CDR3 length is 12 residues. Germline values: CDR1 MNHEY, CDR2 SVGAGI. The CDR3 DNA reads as TGTGCCAGTGCCGGGCAGGGGTACGAGCAGTACTTC. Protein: CASAGQGYEQYF.

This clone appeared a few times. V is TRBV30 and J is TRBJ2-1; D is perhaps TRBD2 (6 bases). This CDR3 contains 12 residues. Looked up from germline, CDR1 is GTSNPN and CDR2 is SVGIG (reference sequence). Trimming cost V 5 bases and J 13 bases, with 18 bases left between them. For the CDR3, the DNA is TGTGCCTGGTCCTCGGGACTTAACGAACAGTTCTTC. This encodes CAWSSGLNEQFF.

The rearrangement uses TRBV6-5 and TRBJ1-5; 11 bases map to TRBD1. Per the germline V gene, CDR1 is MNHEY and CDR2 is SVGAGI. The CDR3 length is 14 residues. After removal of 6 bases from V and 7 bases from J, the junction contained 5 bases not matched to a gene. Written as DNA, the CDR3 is TGTGCCAGCAGCGGGACAGGGGGTAGGCAGCCCCAGCATTTT. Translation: CASSGTGGRQPQHF.

This chain's CDR3 is CASRQKGTGGPSGNEQFF. The CDR3 nucleotides read TGTGCCAGCAGACAGAAAGGGACAGGGGGCCCTTCAGGGAATGAGCAGTTCTTC. J is TRBJ2-1 and V is TRBV27; 12 nucleotides match TRBD1. The V gene end was trimmed by 6 bases and the J gene end by 7 bases; junction bases not matched to a gene: 16. CDR3 length: 18 residues. Germline loops: CDR1 MNHEY, CDR2 SMNVEV (reference sequence).

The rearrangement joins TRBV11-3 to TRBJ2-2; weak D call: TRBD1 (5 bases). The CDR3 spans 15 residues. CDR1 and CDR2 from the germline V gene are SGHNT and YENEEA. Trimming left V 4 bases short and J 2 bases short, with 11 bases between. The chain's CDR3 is CASSSGHQNTGELFF. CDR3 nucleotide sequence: TGTGCCAGCAGCTCTGGACACCAAAACACCGGGGAGCTGTTTTTT.

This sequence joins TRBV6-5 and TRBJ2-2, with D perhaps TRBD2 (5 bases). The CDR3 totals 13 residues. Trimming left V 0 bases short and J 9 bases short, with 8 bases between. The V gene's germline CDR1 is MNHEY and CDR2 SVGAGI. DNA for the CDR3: TGTGCCAGCAGTTACTCTGAGGGTCGGGAGCTGTTTTTT. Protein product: CASSYSEGRELFF.

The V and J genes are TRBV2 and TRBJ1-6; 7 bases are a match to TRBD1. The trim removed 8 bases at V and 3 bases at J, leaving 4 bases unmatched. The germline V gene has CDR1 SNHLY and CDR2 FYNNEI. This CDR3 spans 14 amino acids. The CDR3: CASQGGNYNSPLHF. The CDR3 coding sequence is TGTGCCAGCCAGGGGGGAAACTATAATTCACCCCTCCACTTT.

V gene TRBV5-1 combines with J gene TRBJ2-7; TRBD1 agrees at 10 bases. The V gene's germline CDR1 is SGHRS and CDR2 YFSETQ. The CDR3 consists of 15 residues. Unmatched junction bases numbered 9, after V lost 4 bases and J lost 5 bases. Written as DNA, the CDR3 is TGCGCCAGCAGCCTGGGGGGACAGGGGAATCACGAGCAGTACTTC. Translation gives CASSLGGQGNHEQYF.

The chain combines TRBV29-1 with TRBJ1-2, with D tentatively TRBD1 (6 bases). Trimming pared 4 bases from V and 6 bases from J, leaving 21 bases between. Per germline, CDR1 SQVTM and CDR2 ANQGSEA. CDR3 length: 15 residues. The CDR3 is CSVGAGDVQVHGYTF. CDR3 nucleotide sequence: TGCAGCGTTGGGGCAGGGGACGTCCAGGTTCATGGCTACACCTTC.

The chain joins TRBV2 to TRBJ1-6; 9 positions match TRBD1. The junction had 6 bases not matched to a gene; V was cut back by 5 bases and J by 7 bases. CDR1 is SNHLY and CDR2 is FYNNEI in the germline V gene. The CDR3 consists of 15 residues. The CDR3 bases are TGTGCCAGCAGTCCTCTGACAGGGGGGAATTCACCCCTCCACTTT. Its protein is CASSPLTGGNSPLHF.

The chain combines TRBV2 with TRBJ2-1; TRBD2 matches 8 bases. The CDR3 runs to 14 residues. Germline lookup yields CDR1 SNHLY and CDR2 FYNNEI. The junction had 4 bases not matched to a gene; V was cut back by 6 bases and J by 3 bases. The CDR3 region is CASRDTSGYNEQFF. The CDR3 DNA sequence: TGTGCCAGCAGGGATACTAGCGGCTACAATGAGCAGTTCTTC.

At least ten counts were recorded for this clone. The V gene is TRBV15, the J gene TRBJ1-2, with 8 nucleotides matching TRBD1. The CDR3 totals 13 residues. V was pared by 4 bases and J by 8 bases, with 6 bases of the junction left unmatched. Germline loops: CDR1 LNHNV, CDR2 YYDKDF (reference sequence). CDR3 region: CATSTRTGSGYTF. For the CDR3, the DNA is TGTGCCACCAGCACTAGGACAGGGTCCGGCTACACCTTC.

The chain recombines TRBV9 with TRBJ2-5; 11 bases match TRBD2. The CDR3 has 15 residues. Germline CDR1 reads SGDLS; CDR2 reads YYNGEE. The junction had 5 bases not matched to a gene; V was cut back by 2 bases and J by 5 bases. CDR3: CASSVNSGGAETQYF. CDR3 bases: TGTGCCAGCAGCGTGAATAGCGGGGGGGCCGAGACCCAGTACTTC. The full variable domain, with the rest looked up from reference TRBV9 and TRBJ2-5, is DSGVTQTPKHLITATGQRVTLRCSPRSGDLSVYWYQQSLDQGLQFLIQYYNGEERAKGNILERFSAQQFPDLHSELNLSSLELGDSALYFCASSVNSGGAETQYFGPGTRLLVL.